This TCR beta chain was recovered during a study of T cell repertoires in cytomegalovirus infection. V was shortened by 3 bases and J by 10 bases, with 12 bases between the two germline ends. The CDR3 is 12 residues long. Germline V gene sequence: CDR1 MDHEN, CDR2 SYDVKM. This clonotype was detected ten times or more. TCRdb redid the calling of the reads with MiXCR, one entry per CDR3 protein. Of about 490,000 distinct CDR3 sequences in the sample, approximately 10% are singletons; the top ten hold roughly 10%. Sequencing was performed on PBMCs. The sequence was collected from a human donor in good health (CMV status not recorded). Some clones in this sample may be carry-over from other donors' samples. The chain is built from TRBV28 and TRBJ1-2; no clear D. The CDR3 region has the DNA TGTGCCAGCAGTTTGCCGGTCACAACCTACACCTTC. Its protein is CASSLPVTTYTF.